This entry features one T cell receptor (beta chain) sequence. Its antigen is not known. The data derive from a study of radiation and T cells in renal cell carcinoma. As for the study in general: Nephrectomy followed 15 Gy stereotactic body radiation by 4 weeks. Regarding the study as a whole: Top tumor clonotypes rose in blood 2 weeks post-radiation, then contracted.

Germline V CDR1 and CDR2: SEHNR, FQNEAQ (reference sequence). This CDR3 is 17 amino acids long. Unmatched junction bases numbered 8, after V lost 1 base and J lost 2 bases. As to time point: blood 2 weeks post-SBRT. This sample's treatment: 15 Gy SBRT to primary tumor, nephrectomy 4 weeks later. Serial blood draws occurred at baseline and 2 and 4 weeks post-SBRT. The data were produced by immunoSEQ multiplex PCR, yet TCRdb's version contains in-frame clones alone and is incomplete. The sample consists of 100,000 to 150,000 clones, around 82% of them appearing once. The chain is built from TRBV7-9 and TRBJ2-7; 10 nucleotides align to TRBD2. The sequencing here drew on blood, taken from a patient whose treatment included radiotherapy and nephrectomy. The sequence came from a man aged 45-60 years with renal cell carcinoma. CDR3 protein: CASSLVLRTSGTYEQYF. The CDR3 nucleotides read TGTGCCAGCAGCTTAGTATTGCGGACTAGCGGTACCTACGAGCAGTACTTC.